The rows below give T cell receptor beta chains drawn from one sample of a study of cytomegalovirus exposure and HLA in healthy donors. The repertoire was sequenced with immunoSEQ multiplex PCR; TCRdb's copy has only in-frame clones and lacks some. The data hold under 300,000 clones, with around 86% observed a single time. Input material: PBMCs. These receptors were taken from a man aged 40-49 years in good health and CMV-seropositive. CDR3s include the opening cysteine and the closing phenylalanine or tryptophan. The order of the fields is CDR3 DNA, CDR3 protein, D gene, V gene, clone size, J gene. The D gene is left open where the match is weak. Rows may omit the clone size; those that give it use once, few, many or a size class.

CDR3nt: TGTGCCAGCAGCTTAGCCGAGAGAGAGACCCAGTACTTC; CDR3aa: CASSLAERETQYF; d_gene: .; v_gene: TRBV7-8; abundance: .; j_gene: TRBJ2-5
CDR3nt: TGCGCCAGCAGCCAAGACGGCGGGGCCCTCTACGAGCAGTACTTC; CDR3aa: CASSQDGGALYEQYF; d_gene: .; v_gene: TRBV4-3; abundance: .; j_gene: TRBJ2-7
CDR3nt: TGTGCCAGCAGCTCACTAGGGTATGAGCAGTTCTTC; CDR3aa: CASSSLGYEQFF; d_gene: .; v_gene: TRBV28; abundance: .; j_gene: TRBJ2-1
CDR3nt: TGTGCCAGCAGCGTAGCTGGGGGCCCAGGCAATGAGCAGTTCTTC; CDR3aa: CASSVAGGPGNEQFF; d_gene: .; v_gene: TRBV9; abundance: .; j_gene: TRBJ2-1
CDR3nt: TGCGCCAGCAGCTTACTCCGGGACAGGGGGCTGGAGCAGTACTTC; CDR3aa: CASSLLRDRGLEQYF; d_gene: TRBD1; v_gene: TRBV5-1; abundance: once; j_gene: TRBJ2-7
CDR3nt: TGTGCCAGCCAGCGCCTCCCGGGACAGTTCTATGGCTACACCTTC; CDR3aa: CASQRLPGQFYGYTF; d_gene: TRBD1; v_gene: TRBV28; abundance: .; j_gene: TRBJ1-2
CDR3nt: TGTGCCTGGAGTACCGGGACAGGGTTTACCTACGAGCAGTACTTC; CDR3aa: CAWSTGTGFTYEQYF; d_gene: TRBD1; v_gene: TRBV30; abundance: .; j_gene: TRBJ2-7
CDR3nt: TGTGCCAGCTCACCCGGGGGACTCTATAGCAATCAGCCCCAGCATTTT; CDR3aa: CASSPGGLYSNQPQHF; d_gene: .; v_gene: TRBV18; abundance: .; j_gene: TRBJ1-5
CDR3nt: TGTGCCAGCAGCTGGCAGAATTCGGAAAAACTGTTTTTT; CDR3aa: CASSWQNSEKLFF; d_gene: .; v_gene: TRBV7-9; abundance: .; j_gene: TRBJ1-4
CDR3nt: TGTGCCAGTAGTCCCGGGACAGGGGCTTACAATGAGCAGTTCTTC; CDR3aa: CASSPGTGAYNEQFF; d_gene: TRBD1; v_gene: TRBV19; abundance: .; j_gene: TRBJ2-1
CDR3nt: TGTGCCAGTAGTAACAGGGGGTTCTCCTACGAGCAGTACTTC; CDR3aa: CASSNRGFSYEQYF; d_gene: TRBD1; v_gene: TRBV19; abundance: .; j_gene: TRBJ2-7
CDR3nt: TGTGCCTGGAGTTTCCCTTCTAGCGGGAGGGCGAGGTACACCGGGGAGCTGTTTTTT; CDR3aa: CAWSFPSSGRARYTGELFF; d_gene: TRBD2; v_gene: TRBV30; abundance: .; j_gene: TRBJ2-2
CDR3nt: TGTGCCAGCAGTTCCGTCGGGAGAAGCACAGATACGCAGTATTTT; CDR3aa: CASSSVGRSTDTQYF; d_gene: .; v_gene: TRBV27; abundance: few; j_gene: TRBJ2-3
CDR3nt: TGCAGCGTGTTCAGAAGCAGGGGACGGCATACGAACACTGAAGCTTTCTTT; CDR3aa: CSVFRSRGRHTNTEAFF; d_gene: .; v_gene: TRBV29-1; abundance: .; j_gene: TRBJ1-1
CDR3nt: TGCGCCAGCAGCCAAGATCGGCTACTAGCGCGGACGGTAGCCGGGGAGCTGTTTTTT; CDR3aa: CASSQDRLLARTVAGELFF; d_gene: TRBD2; v_gene: TRBV4-1; abundance: .; j_gene: TRBJ2-2
CDR3nt: TGTGCCAGCAGTTTAAACAGAAACTATGGCTACACCTTC; CDR3aa: CASSLNRNYGYTF; d_gene: .; v_gene: TRBV28; abundance: .; j_gene: TRBJ1-2
CDR3nt: TGTGCCAGCAGCTTATCTAGAGGGGGTTTGGAGCAGTACTTC; CDR3aa: CASSLSRGGLEQYF; d_gene: .; v_gene: TRBV7-9; abundance: .; j_gene: TRBJ2-7
CDR3nt: TGTGCCAGCAGCCGAACGGACAGGGAGTGGACTGAAGCTTTCTTT; CDR3aa: CASSRTDREWTEAFF; d_gene: TRBD1; v_gene: TRBV4-2; abundance: .; j_gene: TRBJ1-1
CDR3nt: TGTGCCAGCAGCTTAAGGAGCAATTCCTACGAGCAGTACTTC; CDR3aa: CASSLRSNSYEQYF; d_gene: .; v_gene: TRBV11-3; abundance: .; j_gene: TRBJ2-7
CDR3nt: TGTGCCAGCAGCCGAGTAAACACCGGGGAGCTGTTTTTT; CDR3aa: CASSRVNTGELFF; d_gene: .; v_gene: TRBV14; abundance: once; j_gene: TRBJ2-2
CDR3nt: TGCGCCAGCAGCCAAGATGGGCGTAGGGAGGATCTTCCTGCAGATACGCAGTATTTT; CDR3aa: CASSQDGRREDLPADTQYF; d_gene: .; v_gene: TRBV4-3; abundance: .; j_gene: TRBJ2-3
CDR3nt: TGTGCCAGCAGCTTAGATGTGAGGCCCGGGGAGCTGTTTTTT; CDR3aa: CASSLDVRPGELFF; d_gene: .; v_gene: TRBV11-2; abundance: .; j_gene: TRBJ2-2
CDR3nt: TGTGCCAGCAGCGTACTAGCGGGAGGGTACTACGAGCAGTACTTC; CDR3aa: CASSVLAGGYYEQYF; d_gene: TRBD2; v_gene: TRBV9; abundance: .; j_gene: TRBJ2-7
CDR3nt: TGTGCCAGCAGTGAGTGGCTAGCGGGAGGGTACAATGAGCAGTTCTTC; CDR3aa: CASSEWLAGGYNEQFF; d_gene: TRBD2; v_gene: TRBV2; abundance: .; j_gene: TRBJ2-1